This record covers a single T cell receptor (beta chain). Its antigen is unidentified. The source of the sample is a study of CD8 T cells in ankylosing spondylitis. Findings of the study overall: Disease-associated clones were reportedly significantly overrepresented in matched ankylosing spondylitis synovial fluid.

This CDR3 is built from 14 residues. TCRdb called the 5' RACE reads again in MiXCR, with one record for every CDR3 protein. The data show fewer than 200,000 distinct CDR3 sequences, approximately 20% seen once. Sequenced input: blood, either unsorted or a sorted T cell fraction (not recorded which). The chain employs TRBV21-1 and TRBJ2-3; no check of the table's D call, TRBD1, against the DNA was made. TRBV21-1 is deemed a pseudogene. The receptor was isolated from a male donor with ankylosing spondylitis or in good health (not recorded which). This CDR3 is CVSSKVPRTDTQYF. The CDR3 coding sequence is TGTGTCAGCAGCAAGGTGCCCCGCACAGATACGCAGTATTTT.